Below are 9 T cell receptor beta chains sequenced from a single sample in a study of beta chain features in type 1 diabetes. The isolated RNA, all of it, was reverse transcribed, so expressed TCRB transcripts were what got sequenced. Libraries were prepared by immunoSEQ multiplex PCR; TCRdb keeps only in-frame clonotypes and omits some of them. The table has roughly 250,000 clones, about a fifth seen once; the top ten hold less than 0.03%. No antigen has been identified for these receptors. Study-wide results and caveats: TCRB CDR3s were moderately but significantly shorter in Type 1 diabetes patients in all four CD4+ subsets.

The sequenced sample was naive CD4+ T cells from blood. These receptors were taken from a woman aged 35 to 49 with type 1 diabetes.

The chain recombines TRBV9 with TRBJ1-1; D remains unclear. Trimming pared 0 bases from V and 2 bases from J, leaving 11 bases between. The CDR3 has 15 residues. Germline V gene data show CDR1 as SGDLS and CDR2 as YYNGEE. CDR3 sequence reads: CASSVVAGANTEAFF. CDR3 DNA sequence: TGTGCCAGCAGCGTAGTAGCCGGCGCTAACACTGAAGCTTTCTTT.

This clone showed up just a few times. The V and J genes are TRBV7-3 and TRBJ2-2, with 14 bases aligning to TRBD2. In germline, CDR1 is SGHTA, CDR2 FQGTGA. V trimming: 4 bases; J trimming: 7 bases; junction bases outside the gene matches: 5. The CDR3 has 16 residues. The CDR3 bases are TGTGCCAGCAGCTCGGGACTAGCGGGAGCGGTCGGGGAGCTGTTTTTT. It is translated as CASSSGLAGAVGELFF.

The gene calls are TRBV30 and TRBJ1-1; D is possibly TRBD1 (5 bases). The CDR3 sequence is 13 residues long. V gave up 0 bases and J gave up 5 bases, with 10 bases separating them. The germline gives CDR1 GTSNPN, CDR2 SVGIG (reference sequence). CDR3 sequence reads: CAWSVAGVTEAFF. The CDR3 region has the DNA TGTGCCTGGAGTGTAGCGGGGGTAACTGAAGCTTTCTTT. Supplemented by reference TRBV30 and TRBJ1-1, the full variable domain reads SQTIHQWPATLVQPVGSPLSLECTVEGTSNPNLYWYRQAAGRGLQLLFYSVGIGQISSEVPQNLSASRPQDRQFILSSKKLLLSDSGFYLCAWSVAGVTEAFFGQGTRLTVV.

This clone was found a few times. The chain recombines TRBV29-1 with TRBJ2-7; possibly TRBD2 for D (6 bases). Germline V CDR1 and CDR2: SQVTM, ANQGSEA. The length of the CDR3 is 11 residues. The germline V and J ends were trimmed by 8 bases and 7 bases, with 15 bases remaining between them. The CDR3 sequence: CSFTRAGEQYF. As DNA, the CDR3 is TGCAGCTTCACTCGGGCGGGAGAGCAGTACTTC.

This clone was seen more than once but under ten times. The chain links TRBV14 to TRBJ2-7, with 7 bases fitting TRBD2. The CDR3 is made up of 18 amino acids. Per the germline V gene, CDR1 is SGHDN and CDR2 is FVKESK. J lost 3 bases, V lost 1 base, and 15 bases had no gene match. CDR3 residues: CASSQGPFRRERYYEQYF. CDR3 bases: TGTGCCAGCAGCCAAGGACCCTTTAGGCGGGAGCGGTACTACGAGCAGTACTTC.

The chain joins TRBV9 to TRBJ1-2, with D tentatively TRBD1 (5 bases). The germline CDR1 and CDR2 sequences are SGDLS and YYNGEE. The CDR3 covers 14 residues. V was pared by 4 bases and J by 4 bases, with 14 bases between. For the CDR3, the DNA is TGTGCCAGCAGCCCCGGCTTACAGGTCTATGGCTACACCTTC. As protein: CASSPGLQVYGYTF.

In its sample, this clone was seen a few times. V gene TRBV25-1 combines with J gene TRBJ2-5; the match to TRBD1 covers 8 bases. V trimming: 4 bases; J trimming: 5 bases; junction bases outside the gene matches: 3. The CDR3 runs 13 residues. Germline loops: CDR1 MGHDK, CDR2 SYGVNS. In DNA, the CDR3 is TGTGCCAGCAGTGGACAGGGGACGGAGACCCAGTACTTC. This codes for CASSGQGTETQYF.

This clone has more than one count but fewer than ten. A junction end diverges from the germline sequence, so it may reflect a read error. This sequence joins TRBV20-1 and TRBJ2-5; D gene unclear. Germline V lookup: CDR1 DFQATT, CDR2 SNEGSKA (reference sequence). The CDR3 runs to 11 residues. CDR3 in DNA: TGCAGTGCTACAGCCCAAGAGGCCCAGTACTTC. Its protein product is CSATAQEAQYF.

This clone was observed a handful of times. This sequence joins TRBV7-3 and TRBJ1-1; 8 bases line up with TRBD1. V trimming: 5 bases; J trimming: 3 bases; junction bases outside the gene matches: 5. There are 14 residues in the CDR3. CDR1 SGHTA and CDR2 FQGTGA come from the germline V gene. CDR3 loop: CASSQQGGDTEAFF. CDR3 nucleotide sequence: TGTGCCAGCAGCCAACAGGGGGGCGACACTGAAGCTTTCTTT. Full variable domain (rest looked up from reference TRBV7-3 and TRBJ1-1): GAGVSQTPSNKVTEKGKYVELRCDPISGHTALYWYRQSLGQGPEFLIYFQGTGAADDSGLPNDRFFAVRPEGSVSTLKIQRTERGDSAVYLCASSQQGGDTEAFFGQGTRLTVV.